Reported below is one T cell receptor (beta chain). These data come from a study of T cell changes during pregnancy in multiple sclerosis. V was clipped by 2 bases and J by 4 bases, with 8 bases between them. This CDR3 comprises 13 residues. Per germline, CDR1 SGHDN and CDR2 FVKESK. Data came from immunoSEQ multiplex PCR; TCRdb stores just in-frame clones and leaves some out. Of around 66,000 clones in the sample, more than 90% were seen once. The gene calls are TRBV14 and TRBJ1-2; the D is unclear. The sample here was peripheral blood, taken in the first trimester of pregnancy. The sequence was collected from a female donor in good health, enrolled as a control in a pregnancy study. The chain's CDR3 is CASSQQAGYGYTF. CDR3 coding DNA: TGTGCCAGCAGCCAACAGGCTGGCTATGGCTACACCTTC.